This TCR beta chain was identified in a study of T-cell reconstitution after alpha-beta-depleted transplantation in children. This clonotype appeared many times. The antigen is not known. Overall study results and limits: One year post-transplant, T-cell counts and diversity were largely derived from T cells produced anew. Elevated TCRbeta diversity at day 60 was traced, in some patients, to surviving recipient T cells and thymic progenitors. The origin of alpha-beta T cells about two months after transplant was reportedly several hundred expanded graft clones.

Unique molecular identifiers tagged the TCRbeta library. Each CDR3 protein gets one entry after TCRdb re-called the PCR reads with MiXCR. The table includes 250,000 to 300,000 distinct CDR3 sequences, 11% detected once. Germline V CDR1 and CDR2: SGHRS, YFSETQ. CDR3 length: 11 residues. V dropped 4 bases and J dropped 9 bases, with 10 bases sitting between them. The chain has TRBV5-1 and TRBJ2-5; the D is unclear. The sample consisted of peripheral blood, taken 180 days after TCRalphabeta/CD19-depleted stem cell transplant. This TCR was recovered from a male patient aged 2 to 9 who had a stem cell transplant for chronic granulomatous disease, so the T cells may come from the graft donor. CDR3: CASSLDHAQYF. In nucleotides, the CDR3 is TGCGCCAGCAGCCTGGACCACGCCCAGTACTTC. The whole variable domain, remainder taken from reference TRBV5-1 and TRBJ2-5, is KAGVTQTPRYLIKTRGQQVTLSCSPISGHRSVSWYQQTPGQGLQFLFEYFSETQRNKGNFPGRFSGRQFSNSRSEMNVSTLELGDSALYLCASSLDHAQYFGPGTRLLVL.